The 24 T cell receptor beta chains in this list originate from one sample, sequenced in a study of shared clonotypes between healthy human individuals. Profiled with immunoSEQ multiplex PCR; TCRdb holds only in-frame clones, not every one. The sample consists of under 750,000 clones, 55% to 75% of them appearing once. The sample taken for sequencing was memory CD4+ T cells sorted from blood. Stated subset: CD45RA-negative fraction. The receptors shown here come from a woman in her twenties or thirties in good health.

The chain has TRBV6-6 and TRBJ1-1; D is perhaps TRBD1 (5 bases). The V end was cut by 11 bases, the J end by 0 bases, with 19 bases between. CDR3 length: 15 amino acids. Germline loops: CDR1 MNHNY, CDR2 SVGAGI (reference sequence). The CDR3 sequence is CAARRPGRVNTEAFF. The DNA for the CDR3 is TGTGCCGCACGACGCCCGGGCAGGGTGAACACTGAAGCTTTCTTT.

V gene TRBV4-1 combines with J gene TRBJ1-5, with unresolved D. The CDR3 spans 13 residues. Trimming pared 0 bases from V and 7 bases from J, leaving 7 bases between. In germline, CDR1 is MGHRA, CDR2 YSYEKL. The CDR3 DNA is TGCGCCAGCAGCCAAGAAGGAAAGCAGCCCCAGCATTTT. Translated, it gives CASSQEGKQPQHF.

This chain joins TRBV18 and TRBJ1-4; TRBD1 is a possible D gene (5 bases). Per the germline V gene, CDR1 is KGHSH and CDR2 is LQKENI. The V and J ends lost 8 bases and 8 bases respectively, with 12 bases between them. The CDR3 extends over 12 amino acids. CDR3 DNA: TGTGCCAGCCGGGGGTTACAGGAAAAACTGTTTTTT. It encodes CASRGLQEKLFF. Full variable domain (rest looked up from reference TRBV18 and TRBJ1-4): NAGVMQNPRHLVRRRGQEARLRCSPMKGHSHVYWYRQLPEEGLKFMVYLQKENIIDESGMPKERFSAEFPKEGPSILRIQQVVRGDSAAYFCASRGLQEKLFFGSGTQLSVL.

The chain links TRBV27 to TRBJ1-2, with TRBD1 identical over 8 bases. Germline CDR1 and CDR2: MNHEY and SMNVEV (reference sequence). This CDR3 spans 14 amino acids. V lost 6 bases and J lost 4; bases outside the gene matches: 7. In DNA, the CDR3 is TGTGCCAGCAGCCCGACAGGGGCAGTCTATGGCTACACCTTC. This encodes CASSPTGAVYGYTF.

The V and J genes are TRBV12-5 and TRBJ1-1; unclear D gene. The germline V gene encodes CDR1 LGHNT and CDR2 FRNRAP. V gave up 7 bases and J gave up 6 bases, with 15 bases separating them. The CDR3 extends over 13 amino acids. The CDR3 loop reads CASAAGKVAEAFF. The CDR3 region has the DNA TGTGCTAGTGCGGCAGGCAAAGTAGCTGAAGCTTTCTTT.

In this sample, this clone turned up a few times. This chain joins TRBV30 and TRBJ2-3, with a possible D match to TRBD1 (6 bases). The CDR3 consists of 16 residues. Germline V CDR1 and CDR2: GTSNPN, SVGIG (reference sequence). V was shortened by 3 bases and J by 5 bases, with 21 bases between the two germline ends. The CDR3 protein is CAWSLPGQGIGDTQYF. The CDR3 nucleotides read TGTGCCTGGAGCCTCCCCGGTCAGGGGATTGGAGATACGCAGTATTTT.

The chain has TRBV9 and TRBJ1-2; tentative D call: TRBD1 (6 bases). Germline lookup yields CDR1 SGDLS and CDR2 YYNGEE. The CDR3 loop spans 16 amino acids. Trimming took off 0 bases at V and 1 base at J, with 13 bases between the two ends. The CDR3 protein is CASSVGGDTSNYGYTF. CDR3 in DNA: TGTGCCAGCAGCGTAGGGGGGGACACCAGTAACTATGGCTACACCTTC.

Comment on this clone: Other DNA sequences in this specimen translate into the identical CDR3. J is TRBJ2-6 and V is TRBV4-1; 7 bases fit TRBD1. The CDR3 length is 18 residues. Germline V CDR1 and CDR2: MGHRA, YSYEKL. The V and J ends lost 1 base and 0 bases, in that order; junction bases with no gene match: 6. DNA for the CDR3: TGCGCCAGCAGCCAAGCAAGGGACAGAGACTCTGGGGCCAACGTCCTGACTTTC. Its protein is CASSQARDRDSGANVLTF.

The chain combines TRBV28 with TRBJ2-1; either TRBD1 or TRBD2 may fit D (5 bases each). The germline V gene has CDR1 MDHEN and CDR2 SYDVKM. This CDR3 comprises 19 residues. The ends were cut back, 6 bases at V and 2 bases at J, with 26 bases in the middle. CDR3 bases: TGTGCCAGCAGGCCCTCGGGGACCAAAACCTACTATCCCTACAATGAGCAGTTCTTC. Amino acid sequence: CASRPSGTKTYYPYNEQFF.

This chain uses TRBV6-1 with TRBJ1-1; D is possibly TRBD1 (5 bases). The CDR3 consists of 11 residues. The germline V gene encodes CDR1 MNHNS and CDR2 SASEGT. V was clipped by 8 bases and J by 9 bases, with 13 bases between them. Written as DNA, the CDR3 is TGTGCCAGCGATGGGAGACAGAAAGCTTTCTTT. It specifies CASDGRQKAFF.

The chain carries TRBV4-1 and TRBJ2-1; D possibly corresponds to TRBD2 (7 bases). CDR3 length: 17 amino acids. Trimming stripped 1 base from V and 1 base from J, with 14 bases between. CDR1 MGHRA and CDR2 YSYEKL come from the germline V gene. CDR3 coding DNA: TGCGCCAGCAGCCAAGGGCTAGGGGGGGGATCCTACAATGAGCAGTTCTTC. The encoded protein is CASSQGLGGGSYNEQFF.

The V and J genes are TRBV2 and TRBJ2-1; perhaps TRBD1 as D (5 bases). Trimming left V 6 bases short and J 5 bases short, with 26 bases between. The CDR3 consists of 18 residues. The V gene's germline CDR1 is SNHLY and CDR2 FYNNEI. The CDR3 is CASSPLEGAMRPNNEQFF. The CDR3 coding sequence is TGTGCCAGCAGCCCGCTGGAAGGGGCCATGAGGCCAAACAATGAGCAGTTCTTC.

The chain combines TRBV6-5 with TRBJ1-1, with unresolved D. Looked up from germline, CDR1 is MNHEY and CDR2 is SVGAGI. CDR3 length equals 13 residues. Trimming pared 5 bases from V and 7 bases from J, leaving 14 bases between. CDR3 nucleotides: TGTGCCAGCAGTCCACTCCGAACAGTTGAAGCTTTCTTT. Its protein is CASSPLRTVEAFF.

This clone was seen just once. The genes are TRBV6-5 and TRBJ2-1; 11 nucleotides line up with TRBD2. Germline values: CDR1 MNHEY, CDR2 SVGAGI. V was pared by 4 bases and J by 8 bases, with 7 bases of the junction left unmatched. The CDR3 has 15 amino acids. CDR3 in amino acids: CASSFSGRAGDEQFF. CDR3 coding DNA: TGTGCCAGCAGTTTTAGCGGGAGGGCGGGCGATGAGCAGTTCTTC.

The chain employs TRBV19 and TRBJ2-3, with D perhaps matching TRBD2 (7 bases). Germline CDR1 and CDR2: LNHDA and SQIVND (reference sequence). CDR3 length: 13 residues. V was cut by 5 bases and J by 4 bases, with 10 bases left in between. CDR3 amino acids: CASSGGGADTQYF. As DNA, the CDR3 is TGTGCCAGTAGTGGAGGGGGGGCAGATACGCAGTATTTT.

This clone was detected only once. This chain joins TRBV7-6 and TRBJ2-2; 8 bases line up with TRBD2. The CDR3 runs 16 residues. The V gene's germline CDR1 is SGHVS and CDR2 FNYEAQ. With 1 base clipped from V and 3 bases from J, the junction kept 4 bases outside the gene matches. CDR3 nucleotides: TGTGCCAGCAGCTTAGTCCTAGCGGGCGACACCGGGGAGCTGTTTTTT. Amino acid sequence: CASSLVLAGDTGELFF.

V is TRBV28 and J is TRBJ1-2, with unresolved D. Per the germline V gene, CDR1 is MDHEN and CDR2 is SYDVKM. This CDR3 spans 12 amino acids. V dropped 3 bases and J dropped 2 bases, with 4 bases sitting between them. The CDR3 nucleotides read TGTGCCAGCAGTTTCCTAAACTATGGCTACACCTTC. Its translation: CASSFLNYGYTF.

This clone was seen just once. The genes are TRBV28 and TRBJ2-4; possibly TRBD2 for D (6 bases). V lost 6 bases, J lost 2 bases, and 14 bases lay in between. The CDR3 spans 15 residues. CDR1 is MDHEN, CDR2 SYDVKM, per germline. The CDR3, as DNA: TGTGCCAGCAGAAACTCGGGACTTTCCAAAAACATTCAGTACTTC. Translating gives CASRNSGLSKNIQYF.

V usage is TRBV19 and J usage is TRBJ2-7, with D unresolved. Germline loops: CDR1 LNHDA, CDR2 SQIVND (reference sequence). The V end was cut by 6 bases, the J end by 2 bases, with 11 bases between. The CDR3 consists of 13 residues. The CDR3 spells CASSPHETYEQYF. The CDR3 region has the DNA TGTGCCAGTAGCCCACATGAAACCTACGAGCAGTACTTC.

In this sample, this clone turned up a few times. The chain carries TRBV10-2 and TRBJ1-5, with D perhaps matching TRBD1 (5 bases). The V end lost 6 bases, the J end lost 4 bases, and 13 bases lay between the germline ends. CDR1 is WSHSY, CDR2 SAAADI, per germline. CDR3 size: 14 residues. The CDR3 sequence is CASSEAGKNQPQHF. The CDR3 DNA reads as TGCGCCAGCAGCGAGGCAGGGAAGAATCAGCCCCAGCATTTT.

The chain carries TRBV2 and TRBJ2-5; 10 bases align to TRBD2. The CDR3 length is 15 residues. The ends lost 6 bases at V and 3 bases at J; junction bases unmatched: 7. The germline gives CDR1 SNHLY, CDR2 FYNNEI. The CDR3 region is CASRGGLADKETQYF. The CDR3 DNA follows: TGTGCCAGCAGGGGAGGACTAGCGGACAAAGAGACCCAGTACTTC. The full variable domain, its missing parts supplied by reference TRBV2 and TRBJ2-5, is EPEVTQTPSHQVTQMGQEVILRCVPISNHLYFYWYRQILGQKVEFLVSFYNNEISEKSEIFDDQFSVERPDGSNFTLKIRSTKLEDSAMYFCASRGGLADKETQYFGPGTRLLVL.

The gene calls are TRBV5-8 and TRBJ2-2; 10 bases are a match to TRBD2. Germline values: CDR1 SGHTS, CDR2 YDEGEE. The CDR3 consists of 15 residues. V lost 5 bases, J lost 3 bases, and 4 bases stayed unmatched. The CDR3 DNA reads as TGTGCCAGCAGACACGGACTAGCGGACACCGGGGAGCTGTTTTTT. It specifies CASRHGLADTGELFF.

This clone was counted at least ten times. The CDR3 DNA reads as TGTGCCAGCAGTTTGGGGGATTTCTGGGCGCAGGCCTATGGCTACACCTTC. Protein: CASSLGDFWAQAYGYTF. The V and J genes are TRBV28 and TRBJ1-2; tentatively, D is TRBD1 (5 bases). The CDR3 has 17 residues. Trimming stripped 3 bases from V and 4 bases from J, with 21 bases between. Germline V gives CDR1 MDHEN, CDR2 SYDVKM.

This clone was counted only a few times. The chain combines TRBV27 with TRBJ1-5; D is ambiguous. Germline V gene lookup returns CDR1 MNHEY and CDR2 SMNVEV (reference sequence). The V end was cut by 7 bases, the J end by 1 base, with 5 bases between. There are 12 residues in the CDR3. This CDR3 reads CASNGSNQPQHF. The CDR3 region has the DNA TGTGCCAGCAACGGCAGCAATCAGCCCCAGCATTTT.